The source of this T cell receptor (beta chain) is a study of shared clonotypes between healthy human individuals (dated by TCRdb to 2020 to 2021). In the study overall: The cohort included a few men and a couple of women between 18 and 49 years of age. The study deeply sequenced blood TCR repertoires of roughly five healthy adults to estimate repertoire size and the extent of clonotype sharing between individuals. Different laboratories and diverse techniques were used to prepare libraries and sequence TCR repertoires, to increase sequencing depth and limit assay-specific biases. Leukapheresis yielded between about 0.94 and 8.9 billion PBMCs per donor.

V sheds 4 bases and J sheds 0 bases, leaving 15 bases between their ends. CDR1 and CDR2 are read off the germline V gene (reference sequence) as PRHDT and FYEKMQ. Spanning cysteine to phenylalanine, the CDR3 consists of 16 amino acids. The sequence is cut down to CDR3 DNA, 48 bases in frame from base 1. Healthy HIV-negative adults with no recently reported acute infections or vaccinations were included as donors. All donors were Caucasian adults living in Nashville, Tennessee, USA. For unsorted samples, tens of millions of PBMCs were counted, and genomic DNA was extracted using the QIAamp DNA Blood Mini kit. Blood was collected by leukapheresis, and PBMCs were isolated by Ficoll-Histopaque density gradient centrifugation and then cryopreserved in liquid nitrogen vapor phase. The research as a whole found: Pairwise subsampling indicated that sequencing depth was expected to affect the degree of clonotype sharing among donors. The small number of donors limited the genetic and exposure-history diversity represented. Sampling was limited to blood, and TCR repertoires in tissue likely differ from TCR repertoires in blood.

As regards this clone: The target of this receptor is not known. No base-level quality is on record; no much larger clone is a single base apart.

Using the deep immunoSEQ assay, multiplex PCR amplified TCR CDR3 regions from genomic DNA. Genomic DNA extracted from each cell subset was distributed evenly over all wells of several immunoSEQ 96-well plates, and each plate served as one replicate. Each replicate PCR for unsorted PBMC received about 0.3 ug genomic DNA, equal to 30,000 to 35,000 T cell genomes. Ten immunoSEQ deep assay plates were used to sequence the unsorted PBMC genomic DNA. Purified libraries were quantified with a Qubit 3.0 fluorometer, sized on a Bioanalyzer 2100, and re-quantified with the KAPA Library Quantification kit. A separate single-read 150-cycle Illumina NextSeq 550 flow cell was used to sequence each immunoSEQ 96-well plate. Per the authors' processing: Because the immunoSEQ output held only junctional sequences and lacked quality scores, the filtering could not match the filtering applied to full-length reads. Sequences were annotated with PyIR, a Python wrapper for IgBLAST v1.9, using IMGT germline references to assign V/J genes and CDR3. Reads with weak V/J assignments (E-value above 1e-6), missing CDR3, stop codons, out-of-frame junctions, or ambiguous translated residues were removed. V3J clonotypes were defined as sequences sharing the same inferred V gene, J gene, and CDR3 amino acid sequence. To compute the percentage overlap between repertoires, the number of shared unique clonotypes was divided by the size of the smaller repertoire. RTK rarefaction, the Chao1 estimator, and Recon v2.1 estimates of unobserved clonotypes were used to assess repertoire richness. TCRdb stores this immuneACCESS table with in-frame sequences only. Part of the clones is absent; in the studies checked, under half of the shortfall reflects unresolved V genes, and no reason is known for the rest. V, J and clone size are taken as reported in that table, and D and trimming were inferred from the DNA itself. The sample records 450,000 or so clones, 70% to 80% of which are singletons. The ten largest make up approximately 12% of the sample.

Sample: PBMCs. The chain couples TRBV13 to TRBJ2-5, with a weak D call of TRBD1 (6 bases match). The TCR comes from a woman aged 40-49 years in good health. Some clones in this sample may be carry-over from other donors' samples. In nucleotides, the sequence is TGTGCCAGCAGCTACAGGGAGAGGACGGACCAAGAGACCCAGTACTTC. Protein translation: CASSYRERTDQETQYF. Outside the CDR3, residues come from the reference TRBV13 and TRBJ2-5 proteins, so the full variable domain is: AAGVIQSPRHLIKEKRETATLKCYPIPRHDTVYWYQQGPGQDPQFLISFYEKMQSDKGSIPDRFSAQQFSDYHSELNMSSLELGDSALYFCASSYRERTDQETQYFGPGTRLLVL.